Below, 25 T cell receptor beta chains from the same sample are listed, as sequenced in a study of blood T cells in healthy people across ages. Combining a sample-barcoded 5' primer with a J-beta primer mix, a second PCR ran for about 6 to 12 cycles. TCRdb analysed the 5' RACE reads with MiXCR anew, one entry per CDR3 protein. In the table there are 380,000 or so distinct CDR3 sequences, about 52% of which are singletons. Sequencing input: blood. These receptors were collected from a man aged 55 to 69 in good health.

The J gene is TRBJ2-1, the V gene TRBV7-2; 7 bases match TRBD2. V shed 7 bases, J shed 5 bases, and the junction held 2 bases outside the gene matches. The length of the CDR3 is 12 residues. Germline CDR1 is SGHTA and CDR2 is FQGNSA. The CDR3: CASNRGDNEQFF. The CDR3 coding sequence is TGTGCCAGCAACCGGGGGGACAATGAGCAGTTCTTC.

This clonotype was picked up many times. The V call is TRBV20-1, the J call TRBJ2-3; possibly TRBD1 or TRBD2 for D (5 bases each). The germline CDR1 and CDR2 sequences are DFQATT and SNEGSKA (reference sequence). The V end lost 0 bases, the J end lost 2 bases, and 18 bases lay between the germline ends. The CDR3 totals 17 residues. The CDR3 spells CSARDLGGDHFTDTQYF. In DNA, the CDR3 is TGCAGTGCTAGAGATCTGGGTGGGGACCATTTCACAGATACGCAGTATTTT.

The chain recombines TRBV5-1 with TRBJ1-6; 8 nucleotides match TRBD1. The CDR3 totals 16 residues. CDR1 is SGHRS, CDR2 YFSETQ, per germline. Trimming took 7 bases from V and 9 from J; bases not matched to a gene: 15. CDR3 residues: CASGKTGDLTLSPLHF. The CDR3 nucleotides are TGCGCCAGCGGCAAGACAGGGGACCTGACTCTTTCACCCCTCCACTTT. Based on the CDR3 plus reference TRBV5-1 and TRBJ1-6, the full variable domain is KAGVTQTPRYLIKTRGQQVTLSCSPISGHRSVSWYQQTPGQGLQFLFEYFSETQRNKGNFPGRFSGRQFSNSRSEMNVSTLELGDSALYLCASGKTGDLTLSPLHFGNGTRLTVT.

The chain carries TRBV21-1 and TRBJ2-5; the table's TRBD1 call for D was not verified on the DNA. TRBV21-1 is marked as a pseudogene. This CDR3 contains 15 residues. The CDR3 DNA reads as TGTGCCAGCAGCAAAGGGACCCCCTATCGAGAGACCCAGTACTTC. It encodes CASSKGTPYRETQYF.

V is TRBV2 and J is TRBJ2-5; unclear D gene. Trimming left V 7 bases short and J 5 bases short, with 5 bases between. The CDR3 runs 10 residues. The V gene's germline CDR1 is SNHLY and CDR2 FYNNEI. Written as DNA, the CDR3 is TGTGCCAGCATGTTGGAGACCCAGTACTTC. It yields the protein CASMLETQYF.

This clonotype was counted ten times or more. This rearrangement joins TRBV11-2 to TRBJ2-2; 7 positions match TRBD1. Germline CDR1 is SGHAT and CDR2 is FQNNGV. Trimming took 5 bases from V and 1 from J; bases not matched to a gene: 4. The CDR3 spans 15 residues. The CDR3 reads CASSPGQENTGELFF. In DNA, the CDR3 is TGTGCCAGCAGCCCAGGACAGGAGAACACCGGGGAGCTGTTTTTT.

The gene calls are TRBV28 and TRBJ2-5, with D uncertain. Germline CDR1 MDHEN, CDR2 SYDVKM. This CDR3 region has 13 residues. The V and J ends lost 7 bases and 0 bases respectively, with 9 bases between them. The chain's CDR3 is CASIAQYQETQYF. CDR3 nucleotides: TGTGCCAGCATCGCCCAATACCAAGAGACCCAGTACTTC.

The chain employs TRBV14 and TRBJ1-1; weak D call: TRBD1 (6 bases). CDR3 length: 15 residues. V lost 4 bases and J lost 4, with 16 bases in between. Germline CDR1 SGHDN, CDR2 FVKESK. The CDR3 sequence is CASSPVRGGLTEAFF. The DNA of the CDR3 is TGTGCCAGCAGCCCTGTCCGGGGGGGGCTCACTGAAGCTTTCTTT.

Concerning this clonotype itself: One end of the junction does not line up with germline, which may come from a read error. The chain links TRBV7-7 to TRBJ2-3; D remains ambiguous. Germline V CDR1 and CDR2: SSHAT, FNYEAQ (reference sequence). The CDR3 runs to 15 residues. CDR3 sequence (DNA): TGTGCTAGCAGCCCAACTCTCGAACGGGCAGATACGCAGTATTTT. Protein sequence: CASSPTLERADTQYF.

The rearrangement links TRBV6-5 to TRBJ2-5, with D perhaps TRBD1 (6 bases). This CDR3 region has 15 residues. The ends were cut back, 4 bases at V and 2 bases at J, with 14 bases in the middle. CDR1 MNHEY and CDR2 SVGAGI come from the germline V gene. The CDR3 coding sequence is TGTGCCAGCAGTTTCGGGCTGGGGACACAAGAGACCCAGTACTTC. This sequence encodes CASSFGLGTQETQYF.

This chain joins TRBV18 and TRBJ2-7; TRBD2 matches 9 bases. CDR1 and CDR2 from the germline V gene are KGHSH and LQKENI. The ends lost 2 bases at V and 2 bases at J; junction bases unmatched: 1. The CDR3 covers 14 residues. The CDR3 region has the DNA TGTGCCAGCTCACCAGAGCGGGGGGCCTACGAGCAGTACTTC. Protein: CASSPERGAYEQYF.

This clonotype came up once. The chain combines TRBV2 with TRBJ2-5, with TRBD2 as a possible D gene (6 bases). With the DNA end fitting TRBJ2-7 better, the J assignment may be wrong. This CDR3 has 14 amino acids. Germline V gives CDR1 SNHLY, CDR2 FYNNEI. CDR3 nucleotide sequence: TGTGCCAGCAGTGAGGGGACTCCCGCCAGCGAGCAGTACTTC. It yields the protein CASSEGTPASEQYF.

The chain carries TRBV7-6 and TRBJ2-3, with D unresolved. The CDR3 is 15 residues long. V was shortened by 6 bases and J by 4 bases, with 17 bases between the two germline ends. CDR1 is SGHVS, CDR2 FNYEAQ, per germline. The CDR3 region is CASSYSDGVPDTQYF. In DNA form, the CDR3 reads TGTGCCAGCAGTTACTCGGACGGTGTCCCAGATACGCAGTATTTT.

The chain has TRBV5-1 and TRBJ2-3, with D possibly being TRBD1 (6 bases). The CDR3 spans 16 residues. The V and J ends lost 4 bases and 0 bases respectively, with 15 bases between them. Germline loops: CDR1 SGHRS, CDR2 YFSETQ. The CDR3 nucleotides read TGCGCCAGCAGCCCCCAGGGGCAGGGCAGCACAGATACGCAGTATTTT. This sequence encodes CASSPQGQGSTDTQYF.

The chain combines TRBV6-2 or TRBV6-3 with TRBJ2-7; D ambiguous. CDR3 length: 12 amino acids. Germline values: CDR1 MNHEY, CDR2 SVGEGT. Trimming took off 5 bases at V and 3 bases at J, with 8 bases between the two ends. The CDR3, as DNA: TGTGCCAGCAGTAGGGTCCTCTACGAGCAGTACTTC. Amino acids: CASSRVLYEQYF.

Remarks on this clonotype: The junction departs from the called germline gene at one end, perhaps through a read error. The rearrangement uses TRBV12-3 or TRBV12-4 and TRBJ2-3, with unresolved D. CDR3 length: 13 residues. The DNA for the CDR3 is TGCGCCAGCAGTTGGGATCGAGAAGATACGCAGTATTTT. This encodes CASSWDREDTQYF.

This clonotype turned up a few times. The V call is TRBV11-1, the J call TRBJ1-2, with D perhaps matching TRBD1 (6 bases). The germline V and J ends were trimmed by 1 base and 7 bases, with 13 bases remaining between them. The CDR3 is 14 amino acids. Germline V gives CDR1 SGHAT, CDR2 FQDESV (reference sequence). CDR3 bases: TGTGCCAGCAGCTTAGGAGGGACAAGCTCTGGCTACACCTTC. Its translation: CASSLGGTSSGYTF.

The chain links TRBV4-3 to TRBJ2-3; 9 bases are a match to TRBD1. Germline V gene data show CDR1 as LGHNA and CDR2 as YSLEER. The CDR3 contains 14 residues. J lost 6 bases, V lost 4 bases, and 5 bases had no gene match. The CDR3 spells CASSPRTGADTQYF. The CDR3, as DNA: TGCGCCAGCAGCCCCAGGACAGGGGCCGATACGCAGTATTTT.

This clonotype was seen many times. V gene TRBV20-1 combines with J gene TRBJ2-3; tentatively, D is TRBD1 (6 bases). There are 15 residues in the CDR3. The V end lost 6 bases, the J end lost 6 bases, and 22 bases lay between the germline ends. Per the germline V gene, CDR1 is DFQATT and CDR2 is SNEGSKA (reference sequence). DNA of the CDR3: TGCAGTGCAAATACCGGGACACCGAACGGGGATACGCAGTATTTT. Protein product: CSANTGTPNGDTQYF.

The chain couples TRBV30 to TRBJ2-1; D might be TRBD1 or TRBD2, each matching 6 bases. The CDR3 has 15 residues. The ends were cut back, 2 bases at V and 4 bases at J, with 15 bases in the middle. Germline CDR1 reads GTSNPN; CDR2 reads SVGIG (reference sequence). The DNA for the CDR3 is TGTGCCTGGAGTCGGCGTGCGGGACAATACAATGAGCAGTTCTTC. Protein sequence: CAWSRRAGQYNEQFF.

The chain's CDR3 is CASNGGGGKTQYF. As DNA, the CDR3 is TGTGCCAGCAATGGCGGGGGGGGAAAGACCCAGTACTTC. The rearrangement joins TRBV2 to TRBJ2-5, with TRBD2 identical over 9 bases. Per the germline V gene, CDR1 is SNHLY and CDR2 is FYNNEI. This CDR3 contains 13 residues. Germline trimming cut 7 bases from V and 6 bases from J; bases unmatched to any gene: 6.

The gene calls are TRBV29-1 and TRBJ1-2; D remains unclear. CDR3 length: 12 residues. V was trimmed by 4 bases and J by 3 bases, leaving 9 bases between them. The V gene's germline CDR1 is SQVTM and CDR2 ANQGSEA. The CDR3: CSVGVGDYGYTF. The CDR3 DNA is TGCAGCGTTGGAGTTGGGGACTATGGCTACACCTTC.

J is TRBJ2-1 and V is TRBV7-8; 11 bases are a match to TRBD2. Germline loops: CDR1 SGHVS, CDR2 FQNEAQ. Unmatched junction bases numbered 10, after V lost 3 bases and J lost 9 bases. There are 16 residues in the CDR3. CDR3 amino acids: CASSFTLAGVFSEQFF. The CDR3 DNA reads TGTGCCAGCAGCTTCACACTAGCGGGGGTTTTTAGTGAGCAGTTCTTC.

This clonotype was counted between two and nine times. The V and J genes are TRBV6-5 and TRBJ1-2; a possible D gene is TRBD1 (6 bases). The germline CDR1 and CDR2 sequences are MNHEY and SVGAGI. The CDR3 runs to 14 residues. The V end was cut by 5 bases, the J end by 4 bases, with 14 bases between. CDR3 loop: CASSLDRHPYGYTF. CDR3 nucleotide sequence: TGTGCCAGCAGTCTCGACAGGCACCCCTATGGCTACACCTTC.

The sample holds a few counts of this clonotype. One end of the junction does not line up with germline, which may come from a read error. The chain links TRBV7-2 to TRBJ1-2; D gene uncertain. CDR1 is SGHTA and CDR2 is FQGNSA in the germline V gene. There are 14 residues in the CDR3. The CDR3 region is CASRLDGRTYGYTF. For the CDR3, the DNA is TGTGCCAGCCGCTTAGACGGACGGACCTATGGCTACACCTTC.